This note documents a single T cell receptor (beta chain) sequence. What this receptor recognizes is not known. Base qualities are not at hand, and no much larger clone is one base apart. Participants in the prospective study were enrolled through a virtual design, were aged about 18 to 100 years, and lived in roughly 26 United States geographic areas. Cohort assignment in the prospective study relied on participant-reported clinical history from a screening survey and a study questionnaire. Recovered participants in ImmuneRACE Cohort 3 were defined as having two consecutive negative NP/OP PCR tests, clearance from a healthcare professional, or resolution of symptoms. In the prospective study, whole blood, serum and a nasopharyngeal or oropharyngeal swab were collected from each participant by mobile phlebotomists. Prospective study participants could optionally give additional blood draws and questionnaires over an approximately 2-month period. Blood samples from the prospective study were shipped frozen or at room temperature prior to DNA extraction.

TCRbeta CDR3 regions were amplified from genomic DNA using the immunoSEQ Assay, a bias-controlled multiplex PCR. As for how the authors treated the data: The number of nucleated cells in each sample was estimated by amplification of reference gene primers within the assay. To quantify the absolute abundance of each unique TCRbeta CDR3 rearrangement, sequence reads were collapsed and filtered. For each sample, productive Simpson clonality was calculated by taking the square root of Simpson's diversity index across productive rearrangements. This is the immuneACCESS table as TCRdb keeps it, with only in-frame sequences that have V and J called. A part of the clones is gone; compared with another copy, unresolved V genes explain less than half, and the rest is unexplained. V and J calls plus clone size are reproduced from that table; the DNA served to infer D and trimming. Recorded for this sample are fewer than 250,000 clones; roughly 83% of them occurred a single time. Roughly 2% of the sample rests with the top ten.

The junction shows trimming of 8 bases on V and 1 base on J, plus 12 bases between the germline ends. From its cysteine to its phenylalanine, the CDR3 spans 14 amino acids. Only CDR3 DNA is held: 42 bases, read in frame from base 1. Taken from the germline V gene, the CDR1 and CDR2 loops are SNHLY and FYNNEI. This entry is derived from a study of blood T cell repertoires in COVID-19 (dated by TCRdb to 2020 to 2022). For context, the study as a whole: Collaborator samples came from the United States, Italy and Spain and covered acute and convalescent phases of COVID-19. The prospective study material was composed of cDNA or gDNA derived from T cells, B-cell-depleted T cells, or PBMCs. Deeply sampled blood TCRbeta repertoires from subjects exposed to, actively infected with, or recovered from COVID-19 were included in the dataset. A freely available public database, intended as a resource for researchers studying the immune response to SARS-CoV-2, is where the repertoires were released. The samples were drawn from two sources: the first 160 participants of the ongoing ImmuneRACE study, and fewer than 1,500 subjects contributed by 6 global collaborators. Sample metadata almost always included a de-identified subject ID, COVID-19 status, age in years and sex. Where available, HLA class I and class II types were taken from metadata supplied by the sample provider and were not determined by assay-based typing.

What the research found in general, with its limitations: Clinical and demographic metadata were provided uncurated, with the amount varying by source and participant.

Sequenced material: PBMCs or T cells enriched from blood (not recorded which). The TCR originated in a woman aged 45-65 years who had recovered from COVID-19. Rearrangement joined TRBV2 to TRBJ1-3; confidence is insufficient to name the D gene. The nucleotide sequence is TGTGCCAGCCACGAGGGTTCGTCTGGAAACACCATATATTTT. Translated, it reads CASHEGSSGNTIYF.